Listed below are T cell receptor beta chains from one sample, sequenced in a study of shared clonotypes between healthy human individuals. Here immunoSEQ multiplex PCR was the method, and the copy in TCRdb shows in-frame clones only, minus some. The table includes around 500,000 clones, 79% detected once. The sample was PBMCs. Receptors originate from a middle-aged woman in good health. Some clones in this sample may be carry-over from other donors' samples. The CDR3 runs from the conserved cysteine through the conserved F or W. D genes are given only for firm matches. The size of a clone is reported for some rows only, either as once, few or many, or as a class for expanded clones.

J gene: TRBJ2-3; CDR3 length: 15; clone size: NA; D gene: TRBD1; V gene: TRBV5-4; CDR3 protein: CASSSPGQGTDTQYF; CDR3 DNA: TGTGCCAGCAGCTCACCGGGACAGGGCACAGATACGCAGTATTTT
J gene: TRBJ2-2; CDR3 length: 17; clone size: NA; D gene: TRBD2; V gene: TRBV9; CDR3 protein: CASSVKTSGRAAGELFF; CDR3 DNA: TGTGCCAGCAGCGTAAAGACTAGCGGGAGGGCCGCCGGGGAGCTGTTTTTT
J gene: TRBJ1-5; CDR3 length: 16; clone size: NA; D gene: TRBD1; V gene: TRBV5-1; CDR3 protein: CASSGRLQGASQPQHF; CDR3 DNA: TGCGCCAGCAGCGGCCGGTTACAGGGGGCCAGCCAGCCCCAGCATTTT
J gene: TRBJ2-1; CDR3 length: 15; clone size: NA; D gene: NA; V gene: TRBV7-9; CDR3 protein: CASSLGESSYNEQFF; CDR3 DNA: TGTGCCAGCAGCTTAGGTGAGAGCTCCTACAATGAGCAGTTCTTC
J gene: TRBJ1-5; CDR3 length: 19; clone size: NA; D gene: NA; V gene: TRBV7-3; CDR3 protein: CASSFRDFFVDRRNQPQHF; CDR3 DNA: TGTGCCAGCAGCTTTCGGGATTTTTTCGTAGACAGAAGAAATCAGCCCCAGCATTTT
J gene: TRBJ2-7; CDR3 length: 11; clone size: NA; D gene: NA; V gene: TRBV10-2; CDR3 protein: CASSSTGEQYF; CDR3 DNA: TGCGCCAGCAGTTCAACAGGGGAGCAGTACTTC
J gene: TRBJ1-2; CDR3 length: 20; clone size: NA; D gene: TRBD1; V gene: TRBV5-1; CDR3 protein: CASSLEIGRGYQATNYGYTF; CDR3 DNA: TGCGCCAGCAGCTTGGAGATCGGCAGGGGGTATCAGGCTACAAACTATGGCTACACCTTC
J gene: TRBJ2-7; CDR3 length: 12; clone size: once; D gene: NA; V gene: TRBV7-2; CDR3 protein: CASSSGWYEQYF; CDR3 DNA: TGTGCCAGCAGCTCCGGTTGGTACGAGCAGTACTTC
J gene: TRBJ2-7; CDR3 length: 14; clone size: NA; D gene: NA; V gene: TRBV9; CDR3 protein: CASSVDVRAYEQYF; CDR3 DNA: TGTGCCAGCAGCGTAGATGTCAGGGCTTACGAGCAGTACTTC
J gene: TRBJ1-5; CDR3 length: 15; clone size: few; D gene: NA; V gene: TRBV2; CDR3 protein: CASRPTASGDQPQHF; CDR3 DNA: TGTGCCAGCAGACCTACTGCCTCGGGCGATCAGCCCCAGCATTTT
J gene: TRBJ1-1; CDR3 length: 15; clone size: once; D gene: NA; V gene: TRBV18; CDR3 protein: CASSLDLSGDTEAFF; CDR3 DNA: TGTGCCAGCTCGCTCGACCTATCGGGGGACACTGAAGCTTTCTTT
J gene: TRBJ1-1; CDR3 length: 16; clone size: few; D gene: NA; V gene: TRBV5-6; CDR3 protein: CASSSGLGAWSTEAFF; CDR3 DNA: TGTGCCAGCAGCTCCGGACTGGGGGCCTGGAGCACTGAAGCTTTCTTT
J gene: TRBJ2-5; CDR3 length: 15; clone size: NA; D gene: NA; V gene: TRBV18; CDR3 protein: CASSPSLGVQETQYF; CDR3 DNA: TGTGCCAGCTCACCATCCTTAGGGGTACAAGAGACCCAGTACTTC